The rows below give T cell receptor beta chains drawn from one sample of a study of beta chain features in type 1 diabetes. Assay used: immunoSEQ multiplex PCR; TCRdb lists only in-frame clones, some missing. The repertoire holds a few hundred thousand clones, with 16% as singletons. The source material was naive CD4+ T cells from blood. These receptors were collected from a man aged 25-40 years with type 1 diabetes. Both conserved end residues are part of each CDR3. Each record gives: CDR3 length, clone size, D gene, V gene, J gene, CDR3 protein. The D gene is left open where the match is weak. For some rows the clone size is stated as once, few or many, or as a class when expanded; others skip it.

13	NA	NA	TRBV2	TRBJ1-4	CASSETLLEKLFF
15	NA	TRBD1	TRBV11-2	TRBJ2-7	CASSLVFTGAYEQYF
14	few	NA	TRBV30	TRBJ2-7	CAWSGITASYEQYF
18	few	TRBD2	TRBV9	TRBJ2-1	CASSVSTSGLSRYNEQFF
15	few	NA	TRBV7-9	TRBJ1-1	CASSLAHLRGTEAFF
15	NA	NA	TRBV11-2	TRBJ2-1	CASSHVTSSYNEQFF
13	NA	NA	TRBV29-1	TRBJ1-2	CSVRGQGGEGYTF
11	few	TRBD1	TRBV20-1	TRBJ1-2	CSPDRDYGYTF
13	NA	NA	TRBV10-3	TRBJ1-5	CAIRPGPNQPQHF
14	few	NA	TRBV29-1	TRBJ1-1	CSVEVRAGDTEAFF
14	NA	NA	TRBV27	TRBJ1-5	CASWSLGSNQPQHF
13	few	TRBD2	TRBV29-1	TRBJ2-1	CSAPSPGGNEQFF
13	NA	NA	TRBV7-3	TRBJ2-1	CASSPNSYNEQFF
15	few	TRBD2	TRBV29-1	TRBJ2-6	CSGGLASSGANVLTF
14	few	TRBD2	TRBV5-1	TRBJ2-5	CASDLAGVGETQYF
13	NA	NA	TRBV6-1	TRBJ2-3	CASRTQGTDTQYF
15	NA	TRBD1	TRBV28	TRBJ1-1	CASSLGGQGNTEAFF
12	few	NA	TRBV7-2	TRBJ2-7	CASSTSGNEQYF
16	NA	NA	TRBV4-1	TRBJ1-4	CASSQDRAGVSEKLFF
14	few	NA	TRBV2	TRBJ2-1	CASSEQAVDNEQFF
13	few	NA	TRBV29-1	TRBJ2-2	CSVEGGNTGELFF
15	NA	NA	TRBV5-4	TRBJ2-1	CASSLVWGTYNEQFF
15	NA	TRBD1	TRBV25-1	TRBJ2-2	CASSGQGSNTGELFF
14	NA	TRBD1	TRBV10-3	TRBJ2-5	CAIGDDQGAPTQYF
16	NA	NA	TRBV27	TRBJ2-7	CASSLRGPPSYYEQYF
14	NA	NA	TRBV7-2	TRBJ2-7	CASSWSGPPMEQYF
14	NA	TRBD2	TRBV29-1	TRBJ2-5	CSVEDLAGDETQYF
13	few	NA	TRBV7-9	TRBJ2-6	CASSLGLGNVLTF
15	NA	NA	TRBV4-1	TRBJ2-5	CASSQELDRRETQYF
16	few	TRBD2	TRBV7-2	TRBJ2-7	CASSLALASGRHEQYF
12	few	NA	TRBV29-1	TRBJ2-3	CSVAMTTDTQYF
16	few	TRBD1	TRBV6-1	TRBJ1-4	CASSEGQGTNREKLFF
16	few	TRBD1	TRBV29-1	TRBJ2-3	CSEIETKTGVTDTQYF
13	few	NA	TRBV5-1	TRBJ2-1	CASSLGLVRGQFF
16	few	TRBD1	TRBV7-9	TRBJ2-5	CASSPRDRAPWETQYF
12	NA	NA	TRBV19	TRBJ2-7	CATGRSRFEQYF
16	NA	NA	TRBV4-3	TRBJ2-1	CASSQESRGSYNEQFF
15	NA	NA	TRBV27	TRBJ2-7	CASSPDPTGSYEQYF
14	NA	TRBD1	TRBV4-1	TRBJ2-5	CASSHMTGEETQYF
16	NA	TRBD1	TRBV7-2	TRBJ2-7	CASSPRRDRGTGEQYF
15	once	NA	TRBV4-2	TRBJ1-1	CASSQDLAYNTEAFF
15	NA	TRBD2	TRBV9	TRBJ2-3	CASSVQGGRTDTQYF
15	once	NA	TRBV5-1	TRBJ2-3	CASSLAGRGADTQYF
15	NA	NA	TRBV9	TRBJ2-5	CASSPLGTFQETQYF
12	few	NA	TRBV28	TRBJ2-3	CASSLLRDTQYF
13	few	NA	TRBV18	TRBJ2-7	CASVNRGGSEQYF
14	few	TRBD2	TRBV29-1	TRBJ2-1	CSVVGGRVGNEQFF
14	few	NA	TRBV5-1	TRBJ2-7	CASSSSRGSYEQYF
17	few	TRBD2	TRBV7-9	TRBJ2-1	CASSSLGTSGRYNEQFF
13	NA	NA	TRBV6-5	TRBJ2-3	CASSYRGTDTQYF
14	few	NA	TRBV7-9	TRBJ2-1	CASSFPGGHNEQFF
16	few	NA	TRBV18	TRBJ2-1	CASSPPERYRYNEQFF
13	few	NA	TRBV30	TRBJ2-2	CAFGKGYTGELFF
16	NA	TRBD1	TRBV18	TRBJ1-1	CASSPLDRGRNTEAFF
15	few	NA	TRBV29-1	TRBJ2-3	CSVGRFQQEGDTQYF
13	NA	TRBD1	TRBV29-1	TRBJ2-5	CSGTDRGSETQYF
12	NA	TRBD1	TRBV29-1	TRBJ1-1	CSADRVDTEAFF
13	few	NA	TRBV29-1	TRBJ1-1	CSVERDLNTEAFF
15	few	TRBD2	TRBV9	TRBJ2-1	CASSVVSGSWNEQFF
14	NA	TRBD1	TRBV29-1	TRBJ2-3	CSVVRGQWTDTQYF